The entry that follows covers one T cell receptor beta chain sequence. Its specificity is not known. The CDR3 consists of 13 residues. Trimming removed 6 bases from V and 6 bases from J; junction bases left unmatched: 6. Germline CDR1 DFQATT, CDR2 SNEGSKA (reference sequence). These data come from a study of blood T cells in healthy people across ages. Study-wide points: Getting older went along with TCR beta diversity per million T cells dropping roughly linearly. CMV status of donors was not determined, possibly confounding expanded clonotype changes.

A second PCR, run for about 7 to 12 cycles, used a sample-barcoded 5' primer plus a J-beta primer mix. TCRdb re-derived calls from the 5' RACE reads in MiXCR, one entry per CDR3 protein. The sample carries some 940,000 distinct CDR3 sequences, 25% to 30% recorded once. The same data also went into a second study, on T cells of mothers and their children. From that paper: Over 8 million TCR beta CDR3 reads were obtained from each mother, and several million from each child. Unrelated mother-child pairs always had slightly, but never significantly, lower normalized overlap than related pairs.

Sample: blood. The V gene is TRBV20-1, the J gene TRBJ2-7, with 12 bases that match TRBD1. The TCR was taken from a woman in her 40s in good health. CDR3 sequence reads: CSASGQGASEQYF. CDR3 sequence (DNA): TGCAGTGCCTCGGGACAGGGGGCTAGCGAGCAGTACTTC.